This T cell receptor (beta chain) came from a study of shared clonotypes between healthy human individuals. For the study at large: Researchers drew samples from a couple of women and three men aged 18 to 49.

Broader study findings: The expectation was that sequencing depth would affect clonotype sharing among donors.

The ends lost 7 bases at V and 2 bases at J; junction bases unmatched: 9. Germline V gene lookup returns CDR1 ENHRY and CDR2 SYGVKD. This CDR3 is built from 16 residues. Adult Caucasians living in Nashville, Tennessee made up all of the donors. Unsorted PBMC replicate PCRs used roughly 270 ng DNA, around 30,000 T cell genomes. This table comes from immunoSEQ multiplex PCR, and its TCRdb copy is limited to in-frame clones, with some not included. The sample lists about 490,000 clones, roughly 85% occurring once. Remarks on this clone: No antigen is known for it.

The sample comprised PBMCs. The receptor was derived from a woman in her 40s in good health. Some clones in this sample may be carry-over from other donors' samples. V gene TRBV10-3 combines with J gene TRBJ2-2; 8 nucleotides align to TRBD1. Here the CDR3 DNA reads TGTGCCATCAACCCGGGACAGGCTCTTAACACCGGGGAGCTGTTTTTT. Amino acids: CAINPGQALNTGELFF.